The 23 T cell receptor beta chains given below trace back to one sample, sequenced in a study of T cells in Graves' hyperthyroidism and ophthalmopathy. Researchers took RNA transcripts and amplified the TCR beta CDR3 regions from them. During a first-round RT-PCR of the TCR CDR3, the HTBI primer set was used. TCRdb ran MiXCR on the multiplex PCR reads and lists one entry per CDR3 protein. The sample lists some 620,000 distinct CDR3 sequences, 15% to 20% occurring once. Sequenced: blood. The origin of the receptors is a woman aged 25 to 39 with Graves' hyperthyroidism.

In its sample, this clonotype was seen once. The rearrangement links TRBV15 to TRBJ2-7; possibly TRBD2 for D (6 bases). V dropped 1 base and J dropped 4 bases, with 14 bases sitting between them. CDR3 length: 15 amino acids. Germline loops: CDR1 LNHNV, CDR2 YYDKDF (reference sequence). The CDR3 sequence: CATSRGTLARYEQYF. CDR3 DNA: TGTGCCACCAGCAGAGGAACCCTAGCGAGATACGAGCAGTACTTC.

The chain is built from TRBV20-1 and TRBJ2-7; possibly TRBD1 or TRBD2 for D (5 bases each). Germline V gene lookup returns CDR1 DFQATT and CDR2 SNEGSKA (reference sequence). Trimming removed 3 bases from V and 4 bases from J, with 10 bases in between. This CDR3 is built from 12 residues. The CDR3 DNA follows: TGCAGTGCTAGGGGCAGGGAGTACGAGCAGTACTTC. Translation: CSARGREYEQYF.

This clonotype has at least ten counts. This chain joins TRBV11-2 and TRBJ2-5; D is possibly TRBD2 (7 bases). The CDR3 is made up of 15 amino acids. CDR1 and CDR2 (germline): SGHAT, FQNNGV. The V end lost 3 bases, the J end lost 4 bases, and 15 bases lay between the germline ends. The CDR3 spells CASSLVGGAVETQYF. The CDR3 DNA follows: TGTGCCAGCAGCTTGGTGGGGGGGGCCGTAGAGACCCAGTACTTC.

This clonotype turned up a few times. The gene calls are TRBV6-1 and TRBJ1-1, with 8 bases lining up with TRBD1. Germline trimming cut 5 bases from V and 1 base from J; bases unmatched to any gene: 6. This CDR3 is built from 15 residues. Germline V gives CDR1 MNHNS, CDR2 SASEGT. The CDR3 sequence is CASSPDRGGNTEAFF. For the CDR3, the DNA is TGTGCCAGCAGTCCTGACAGGGGCGGGAACACTGAAGCTTTCTTT.

This clonotype has a count of ten or more. Here the CDR3 DNA reads TGCGCCAGCAGCTACTCACCGGGAGCGGGAGGGAATGAGCAGTTCTTC. Translated: CASSYSPGAGGNEQFF. This chain uses TRBV5-1 with TRBJ2-1, with 10 bases aligning to TRBD2. The CDR3 spans 16 residues. The V segment lost 3 bases and the J segment 7 bases; nucleotides outside the gene matches: 10. The germline CDR1 and CDR2 sequences are SGHRS and YFSETQ.

The table lists this clonotype with a count of one. The rearrangement uses TRBV4-2 and TRBJ2-1; D ambiguous. This CDR3 has 13 residues. Germline CDR1 and CDR2: LGHNA and YNFKEQ. The V end lost 3 bases, the J end lost 9 bases, and 12 bases lay between the germline ends. CDR3 loop: CASSHSTVGEQFF. In nucleotides, the CDR3 is TGTGCCAGCAGCCACAGTACAGTGGGTGAGCAGTTCTTC.

At least ten counts were recorded for this clonotype. J is TRBJ2-7 and V is TRBV7-9, with 7 bases fitting TRBD2. Germline V gene lookup returns CDR1 SEHNR and CDR2 FQNEAQ (reference sequence). The CDR3 sequence is 14 residues long. V shed 3 bases and J 7 bases; nucleotides not matched to a gene: 9. The CDR3 DNA sequence: TGTGCCAGCAGCTTCCTGGCGGGAGAGGGTGAGCAGTACTTC. This codes for CASSFLAGEGEQYF.

J is TRBJ1-5 and V is TRBV15; a weak D match, TRBD1 (5 bases). Trimming removed 5 bases from V and 4 bases from J, with 12 bases in between. CDR1 and CDR2 from the germline V gene are LNHNV and YYDKDF (reference sequence). This CDR3 is 14 amino acids long. The CDR3 protein is CATSPLGENQPQHF. In DNA, the CDR3 is TGTGCCACCAGCCCCTTGGGGGAGAATCAGCCCCAGCATTTT.

This clonotype was recorded only once. The V and J genes are TRBV27 and TRBJ1-1; D is perhaps TRBD1 (5 bases). CDR1 and CDR2 (germline): MNHEY, SMNVEV (reference sequence). The CDR3 is 15 residues long. Trimming left V 2 bases short and J 2 bases short, with 12 bases between. CDR3 protein: CASSLASRDNTEAFF. The CDR3 DNA reads as TGTGCCAGCAGTTTAGCTTCCCGGGACAACACTGAAGCTTTCTTT.

This clonotype was seen at least ten times. The chain carries TRBV7-9 and TRBJ2-7; TRBD1 matches at 10 bases. The CDR3 covers 15 residues. The trim removed 5 bases at V and 1 base at J, leaving 5 bases unmatched. CDR1 and CDR2 (germline): SEHNR, FQNEAQ (reference sequence). DNA for the CDR3: TGTGCCAGCAGCCCCGACAGGGGGCCGTCCTACGAGCAGTACTTC. Translating it yields CASSPDRGPSYEQYF.

This clonotype was detected ten times or more. This chain joins TRBV20-1 and TRBJ2-2; D call uncertain. Germline V CDR1 and CDR2: DFQATT, SNEGSKA (reference sequence). Trimming removed 3 bases from V and 4 bases from J, with 12 bases in between. CDR3 length: 14 amino acids. The CDR3 here is CSASPSYSTGELFF. The CDR3 nucleotides are TGCAGTGCTAGTCCAAGCTACTCCACCGGGGAGCTGTTTTTT.

This clonotype was seen ten or more times. This rearrangement joins TRBV7-3 to TRBJ2-2; D remains unclear. Per germline, CDR1 SGHTA and CDR2 FQGTGA. Trimming removed 0 bases from V and 5 bases from J, with 7 bases in between. This CDR3 has 14 residues. The DNA for the CDR3 is TGTGCCAGCAGCTTAACGATGGGGACCGGGGAGCTGTTTTTT. Translating it yields CASSLTMGTGELFF.

This clonotype was seen at least ten times. The CDR3 region has the DNA TGTGCCAGCAGTCTGACAGGGAATTCACCCCTCCACTTT. Encoded protein: CASSLTGNSPLHF. The J gene is TRBJ1-6, the V gene TRBV7-3, with 7 bases aligning to TRBD1. Per germline, CDR1 SGHTA and CDR2 FQGTGA. The CDR3 is 13 amino acids. J gave up 7 bases and V 6 bases, and 3 bases lay outside the gene matches. The complete variable domain, with remaining parts taken from reference TRBV7-3 and TRBJ1-6, reads GAGVSQTPSNKVTEKGKYVELRCDPISGHTALYWYRQSLGQGPEFLIYFQGTGAADDSGLPNDRFFAVRPEGSVSTLKIQRTERGDSAVYLCASSLTGNSPLHFGNGTRLTVT.

This clonotype was seen many times. The V call is TRBV2, the J call TRBJ2-7; D ambiguous. Germline CDR1 and CDR2: SNHLY and FYNNEI. The length of the CDR3 is 13 residues. The V end was cut by 0 bases, the J end by 3 bases, with 6 bases between. The CDR3 nucleotides read TGTGCCAGCAGTGAAGCGACTGGCTACGAGCAGTACTTC. Amino acids: CASSEATGYEQYF.

J is TRBJ2-3 and V is TRBV28, with D unclear. Trimming cost V 7 bases and J 0 bases, with 11 bases left between them. The CDR3 is made up of 14 amino acids. Germline V gene lookup returns CDR1 MDHEN and CDR2 SYDVKM. CDR3 in DNA: TGTGCCAGCAAGGTGGCGGACAGCACAGATACGCAGTATTTT. Translated: CASKVADSTDTQYF.

Notes on this clonotype: Compared with germline, one end of the junction differs, possibly owing to a read error. This chain joins TRBV11-2 and TRBJ2-5; D might be TRBD1 (6 bases). CDR1 and CDR2 (germline): SGHAT, FQNNGV. The CDR3 extends over 14 amino acids. The CDR3 nucleotides read TGTGCCTGCAGAAGGACAGTCAGACAAGAGACCCAGTACTTC. Its protein is CACRRTVRQETQYF. The variable domain in full, with the rest retrieved from reference TRBV11-2 and TRBJ2-5, is EAGVAQSPRYKIIEKRQSVAFWCNPISGHATLYWYQQILGQGPKLLIQFQNNGVVDDSQLPKDRFSAERLKGVDSTLKIQPAKLEDSAVYLCACRRTVRQETQYFGPGTRLLVL.

The V gene is TRBV19, the J gene TRBJ2-7, with D possibly matching TRBD1 (6 bases). The CDR3 spans 13 residues. V shed 6 bases and J shed 7 bases, with 16 bases lying between them. In germline, CDR1 is LNHDA, CDR2 SQIVND (reference sequence). CDR3 sequence reads: CASSATGLGEQYF. For the CDR3, the DNA is TGTGCCAGTAGCGCCACAGGGTTGGGGGAGCAGTACTTC.

CDR3 protein: CASTNRGRNGYTF. As DNA, the CDR3 is TGTGCCAGCACCAACAGGGGAAGGAATGGCTACACCTTC. The rearrangement uses TRBV6-2 or TRBV6-3 and TRBJ1-2, with TRBD1 matching over 7 bases. The CDR3 covers 13 residues. Trimming removed 7 bases from V and 6 bases from J; junction bases left unmatched: 8. CDR1 is MNHEY, CDR2 SVGEGT, per germline.

This chain connects TRBV20-1 to TRBJ2-1, with no clear D. CDR1 and CDR2 from the germline V gene are DFQATT and SNEGSKA (reference sequence). Trimming cost V 5 bases and J 10 bases, with 15 bases left between them. CDR3 length: 12 residues. CDR3 coding DNA: TGCAGTGCTCTCGATGCTAGAGAGGAGCAGTTCTTC. Amino acids: CSALDAREEQFF.

The V call is TRBV5-1, the J call TRBJ2-4; 8 bases align to TRBD1. The germline gives CDR1 SGHRS, CDR2 YFSETQ. CDR3 length equals 17 residues. With 2 bases clipped from V and 0 bases from J, the junction kept 7 bases outside the gene matches. The CDR3 loop reads CASSFAGGLLAKNIQYF. CDR3 DNA sequence: TGCGCCAGCAGCTTTGCAGGGGGCCTTTTAGCCAAAAACATTCAGTACTTC.

Only a few counts were recorded for this clonotype. At one end, the junction sequence differs from germline, possibly due to a read error. The V gene is TRBV29-1, the J gene TRBJ2-2, with D perhaps matching TRBD1 or TRBD2 (5 bases each). The germline gives CDR1 SQVTM, CDR2 ANQGSEA. The CDR3 loop spans 13 amino acids. CDR3 region: CSVGGPNTGELLF. The CDR3 DNA reads TGCAGCGTTGGGGGACCAAACACCGGGGAGCTGTTGTTT.

The V call is TRBV6-2 or TRBV6-3, the J call TRBJ2-7; D is possibly TRBD2 (6 bases). Trimming left V 2 bases short and J 7 bases short, with 21 bases between. The CDR3 is made up of 16 amino acids. Germline V gene data show CDR1 as MNHEY and CDR2 as SVGEGT. Here the CDR3 reads CASSYAVAAIMGEQYF. The CDR3 nucleotides are TGTGCCAGCAGTTACGCGGTAGCGGCGATAATGGGAGAGCAGTACTTC.

This clonotype was counted at least ten times. The CDR3: CASSYVPGTSGKNTGELFF. The CDR3 bases are TGTGCCAGCAGTTACGTGCCGGGGACTAGCGGGAAGAACACCGGGGAGCTGTTTTTT. This chain uses TRBV6-5 with TRBJ2-2; 13 bases are a match to TRBD2. The germline V gene has CDR1 MNHEY and CDR2 SVGAGI. This CDR3 spans 19 amino acids. Trimming at V came to 2 bases and at J to 1 base, leaving 7 bases not matched to a gene.